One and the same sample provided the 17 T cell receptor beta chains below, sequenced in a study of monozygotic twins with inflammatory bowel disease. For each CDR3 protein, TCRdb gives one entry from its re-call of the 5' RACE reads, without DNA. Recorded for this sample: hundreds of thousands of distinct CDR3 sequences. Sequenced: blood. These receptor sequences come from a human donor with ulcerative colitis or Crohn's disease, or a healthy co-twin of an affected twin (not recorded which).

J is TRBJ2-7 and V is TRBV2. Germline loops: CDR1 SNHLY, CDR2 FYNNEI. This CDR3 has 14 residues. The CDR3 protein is CASLTARELYEQYF. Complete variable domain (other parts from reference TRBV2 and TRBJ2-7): EPEVTQTPSHQVTQMGQEVILRCVPISNHLYFYWYRQILGQKVEFLVSFYNNEISEKSEIFDDQFSVERPDGSNFTLKIRSTKLEDSAMYFCASLTARELYEQYFGPGTRLTVT.

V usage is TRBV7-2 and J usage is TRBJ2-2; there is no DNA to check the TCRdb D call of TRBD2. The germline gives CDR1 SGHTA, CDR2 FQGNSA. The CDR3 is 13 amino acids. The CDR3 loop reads CASSFWTALELFF.

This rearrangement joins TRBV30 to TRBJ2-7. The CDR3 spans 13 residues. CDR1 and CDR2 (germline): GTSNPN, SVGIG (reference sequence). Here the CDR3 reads CAWSVRQLDEQYF.

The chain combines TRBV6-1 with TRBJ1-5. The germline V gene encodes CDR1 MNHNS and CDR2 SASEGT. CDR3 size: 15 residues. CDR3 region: CASKDGLSSNQPQHF.

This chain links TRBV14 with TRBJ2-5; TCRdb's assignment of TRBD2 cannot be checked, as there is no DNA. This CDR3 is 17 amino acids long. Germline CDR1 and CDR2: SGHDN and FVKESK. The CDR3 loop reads CASSQDSGGARRETQYF.

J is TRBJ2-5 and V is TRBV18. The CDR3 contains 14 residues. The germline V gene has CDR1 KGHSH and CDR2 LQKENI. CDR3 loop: CASSPLNSEGTQYF.

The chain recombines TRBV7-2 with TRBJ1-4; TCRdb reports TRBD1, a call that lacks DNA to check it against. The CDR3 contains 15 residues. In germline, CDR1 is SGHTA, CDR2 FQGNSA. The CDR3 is CASSRDRGHNEKLFF.

The CDR3 region is CASKRTSGNEQFF. The chain has TRBV7-3 and TRBJ2-1; TCRdb reports TRBD2, a call that lacks DNA to check it against. The CDR3 length is 13 residues. Looked up from germline, CDR1 is SGHTA and CDR2 is FQGTGA.

The CDR3 reads CSVVTRDYEQYF. V and J are TRBV29-1 and TRBJ2-7; TCRdb's D call of TRBD1 is untestable without DNA. The CDR3 length is 12 residues. Germline lookup yields CDR1 SQVTM and CDR2 ANQGSEA.

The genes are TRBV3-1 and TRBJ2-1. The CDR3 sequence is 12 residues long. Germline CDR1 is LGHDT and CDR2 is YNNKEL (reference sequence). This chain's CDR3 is CASSQGRNEQFF.

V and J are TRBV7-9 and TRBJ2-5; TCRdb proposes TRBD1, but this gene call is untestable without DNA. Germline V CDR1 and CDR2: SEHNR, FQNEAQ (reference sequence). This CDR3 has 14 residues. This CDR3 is CASSLSGTGETQYF.

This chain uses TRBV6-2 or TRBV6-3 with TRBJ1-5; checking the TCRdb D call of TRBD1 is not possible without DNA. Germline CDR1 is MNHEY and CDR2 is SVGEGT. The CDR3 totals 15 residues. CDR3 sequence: CASSSAGQGSQPQHF.

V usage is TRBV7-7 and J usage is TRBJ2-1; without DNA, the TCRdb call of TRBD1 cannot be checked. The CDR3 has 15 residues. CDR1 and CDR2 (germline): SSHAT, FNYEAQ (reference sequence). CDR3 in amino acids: CASSRERTVFDEQFF.

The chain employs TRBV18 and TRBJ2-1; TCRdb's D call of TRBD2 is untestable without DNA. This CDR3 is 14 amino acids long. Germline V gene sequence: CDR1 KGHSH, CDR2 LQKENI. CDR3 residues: CASSPLARYNEQFF.

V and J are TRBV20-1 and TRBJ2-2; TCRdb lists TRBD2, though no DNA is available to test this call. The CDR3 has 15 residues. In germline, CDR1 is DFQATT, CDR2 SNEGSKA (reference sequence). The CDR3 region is CSARVGTSGNGELFF.

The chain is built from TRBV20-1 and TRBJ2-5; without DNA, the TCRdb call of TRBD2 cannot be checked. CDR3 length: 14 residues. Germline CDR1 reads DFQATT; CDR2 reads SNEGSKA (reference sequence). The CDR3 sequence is CSARVGGPGETQYF.

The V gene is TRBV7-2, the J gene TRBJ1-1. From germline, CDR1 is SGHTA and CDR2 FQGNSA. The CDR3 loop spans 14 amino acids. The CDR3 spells CASSFSTGYTEAFF.